This T cell receptor beta chain was sequenced during a study of blood T cell repertoires in COVID-19. Study summary: Acute and convalescent COVID-19 specimens originated in the United States, Italy and Spain. PBMCs, B-cell-depleted T cells, or T cells provided the cDNA or gDNA that made up the material.

Original analysis: The authors estimated nucleated cell counts from reference gene primer amplification. The method was immunoSEQ multiplex PCR; TCRdb's version includes in-frame clones alone and lacks a portion of them. V and J calls and clone size are as listed in that table; D and trimming were resolved from the DNA. Of approximately 300,000 clones in the sample, approximately 82% were seen once. V gave up 8 bases and J gave up 0 bases, with 17 bases separating them. The CDR3 is 15 amino acids. CDR1 and CDR2 from the germline V gene are SQVTM and ANQGSEA. This sequence was found in a woman between 45 and 60 years old with acute or convalescent COVID-19. The chain recombines TRBV29-1 with TRBJ2-1; D perhaps matches TRBD1 (5 bases). The sequenced material came from peripheral blood. Here the CDR3 reads CSPWGGGSSYNEQFF. CDR3 in DNA: TGCAGCCCTTGGGGCGGCGGAAGCTCCTACAATGAGCAGTTCTTC.